These T cell receptor beta chains were read from a single sample in a study of blood T cell repertoires in COVID-19. Here immunoSEQ multiplex PCR was the method, and the copy in TCRdb shows in-frame clones only, minus some. Of roughly 120,000 clones listed, less than 85% were seen once; the top ten hold 2.5%. Source material: peripheral blood. These receptors were collected from a man aged 50-59 years with acute or convalescent COVID-19. The CDR3 runs from the conserved cysteine through the conserved F or W. The D gene is left open where the match is weak. Size is stated for part of the rows, as once, few or many counts, or as a class when the clone is expanded.

D gene,J gene,clone size,V gene,CDR3 DNA,CDR3 protein
-,TRBJ2-1,-,TRBV24-1,TGTGCCACCAGTGATGAGTACAATGAGCAGTTCTTC,CATSDEYNEQFF
TRBD1,TRBJ2-7,-,TRBV23-1,TGCGCCAGCAGTCCCCAAGGGACAGTAACATTCTACGAGCAGTACTTC,CASSPQGTVTFYEQYF
-,TRBJ2-1,-,TRBV6-6,TGTGCCAGCAGTTACACACCCTCTGGCTCGTACAATGAGCAGTTCTTC,CASSYTPSGSYNEQFF
-,TRBJ2-7,-,TRBV29-1,TGCAGCGTTGTTTTGTCCGGCTACGAGCAGTACTTC,CSVVLSGYEQYF
-,TRBJ1-2,-,TRBV11-2,TGTGCCAGCAGCTTAGAAGGGGCCAGTACCTATGGCTACACCTTC,CASSLEGASTYGYTF
TRBD1,TRBJ1-2,-,TRBV5-1,TGCGCCAGCAGCTTGGAGGGGGCCAACTATGGCTACACCTTC,CASSLEGANYGYTF
-,TRBJ1-2,-,TRBV4-1,TGCGCCAGCAGCCCAGATAGAACCAGGGGAAGCTATGGCTACACCTTC,CASSPDRTRGSYGYTF
-,TRBJ2-5,once,TRBV7-7,TGTGCCAGCAGCCGGGACTTCGAAGAGACCCAGTACTTC,CASSRDFEETQYF
-,TRBJ1-2,once,TRBV7-2,TGTGCCAGCAGCCAGCTTATTGGGGGCAGGAATGGCTACACCTTC,CASSQLIGGRNGYTF
-,TRBJ1-1,-,TRBV27,TGTGCCAGCAGTCCCATAGCCCGGGCAGGGGAAGCTTTCTTT,CASSPIARAGEAFF
TRBD1,TRBJ2-3,-,TRBV9,TGTGCCAGCAGCGTAGAGGGACAGAGTCTTACGCAGTATTTT,CASSVEGQSLTQYF
TRBD2,TRBJ2-5,-,TRBV30,TGTGCCTGGCAACTAGCGGGGGGGCGGCAAGAGACCCAGTACTTC,CAWQLAGGRQETQYF
TRBD1,TRBJ1-1,once,TRBV23-1,TGCGCCAGCAGCCCGGGACAGGGGATGAACACTGAAGCTTTCTTT,CASSPGQGMNTEAFF
-,TRBJ2-7,-,TRBV7-9,TGTGCCAGCAGCTTAGGACAGATTTTCGAGCAGTACTTC,CASSLGQIFEQYF
TRBD1,TRBJ1-2,-,TRBV5-6,TGTGCCAGCAGCTTACAGGGGGATGGCTACACCTTC,CASSLQGDGYTF
TRBD1,TRBJ1-1,-,TRBV14,TGTGCCAGCAGCCAAGCCGGACAGGGCTGGTGGGACACTGAAGCTTTCTTT,CASSQAGQGWWDTEAFF
TRBD1,TRBJ2-7,-,TRBV6-6,TGTGCCAGCAGCTACACACCTGGACAGGGTAGCGACGAGCAGTACTTC,CASSYTPGQGSDEQYF
TRBD2,TRBJ2-7,once,TRBV3-1/TRBV3-2,TGTGCCAGCAGCCAGAAGCGGGGGGGTCCCTACGAGCAGTACTTC,CASSQKRGGPYEQYF
-,TRBJ1-5,-,TRBV19,TGTGCCAGTAGTATAGGTCGGGTTAGCAATCAGCCCCAGCATTTT,CASSIGRVSNQPQHF
-,TRBJ2-2,-,TRBV7-3,TGTGCCAGCAGCCCAGGAGGGGGCCACACCGGGGAGCTGTTTTTT,CASSPGGGHTGELFF
TRBD1,TRBJ1-3,-,TRBV7-9,TGTGCCAGCAGCTCCGGACAGGGCTCTGGAAACACCATATATTTT,CASSSGQGSGNTIYF
-,TRBJ1-1,-,TRBV19,TGTGCCAGTAGTATAGGGGGCGACGTGGCTTTCTTT,CASSIGGDVAFF
TRBD1,TRBJ2-1,-,TRBV19,TGTGCCAGTAGTCCGACAGGGAACCCCTTTAGCTCCTACAATGAGCAGTTCTTC,CASSPTGNPFSSYNEQFF
-,TRBJ2-3,-,TRBV3-1/TRBV3-2,TGTGCCAGCAGTCGAACAGATGCGGATACGCAGTATTTT,CASSRTDADTQYF
-,TRBJ1-4,-,TRBV6-5,TGTGCCAGCAGAGGTGCAGGGGATGAAAAACTGTTTTTT,CASRGAGDEKLFF
TRBD1,TRBJ1-3,few,TRBV18,TGTGCCAGCTCCCCCGACAGGGCCTCTGGAAACACCATATATTTT,CASSPDRASGNTIYF
TRBD1,TRBJ2-2,-,TRBV19,TGTGCCAGTAGTATCGGTCAGGGGGCAACCGGGGAGCTGTTTTTT,CASSIGQGATGELFF
-,TRBJ1-6,-,TRBV3-1/TRBV3-2,TGTGCCAGCCAAGGGGGTTATAATTCACCCCTCCACTTT,CASQGGYNSPLHF
-,TRBJ1-2,-,TRBV6-5,TGTGCCAGCAGTCCTACGGGAGGAACTGGCTACACCTTC,CASSPTGGTGYTF
-,TRBJ2-7,-,TRBV4-1,TGCGCCAGCAGCCAGACCGAAGGGGTCTACGAGCAGTACTTC,CASSQTEGVYEQYF
-,TRBJ2-7,-,TRBV19,TGTGCCAGTAGTCCGGGACTTTACGCCTACGAGCAGTACTTC,CASSPGLYAYEQYF
TRBD1,TRBJ2-1,-,TRBV19,TGTGCCAGTAGTAAATCCCTAGAACAGGGGAGGTTCTTC,CASSKSLEQGRFF
TRBD1,TRBJ1-3,-,TRBV27,TGTGCCAGCAGTCACAGGGGCTCTGGAAACACCATATATTTT,CASSHRGSGNTIYF
TRBD1,TRBJ2-7,-,TRBV5-1,TGCGCCAGCAGCCCAAGACAGGGGGGCTCCTACGAGCAGTACTTC,CASSPRQGGSYEQYF
-,TRBJ2-7,-,TRBV11-2,TGTGCCAGCAGCTTAGTCGGGCAGGGCTACGAGCAGTACTTC,CASSLVGQGYEQYF
TRBD2,TRBJ2-3,-,TRBV5-1,TGCGCCAGCAGCCGGGGACTAGCGGACACAGATACGCAGTATTTT,CASSRGLADTDTQYF
TRBD2,TRBJ2-1,-,TRBV15,TGTGCCACCAGCAGAGTTGGCGGGGGACTCAATGAGCAGTTCTTC,CATSRVGGGLNEQFF
-,TRBJ2-2,-,TRBV28,TGTGCCAGCAGTTTAAGCGGACAGAGGGTCGGTCCCGGGGAGCTGTTTTTT,CASSLSGQRVGPGELFF
TRBD2,TRBJ2-3,-,TRBV10-3,TGTGCCATCAGTGCGGCGGGAGACCACACAGATACGCAGTATTTT,CAISAAGDHTDTQYF
TRBD2,TRBJ2-3,few,TRBV6-2/TRBV6-3,TGTGCCAGCAGCCCCGGGACTATCACAGATACGCAGTATTTT,CASSPGTITDTQYF
-,TRBJ2-5,-,TRBV4-1,TGCGCCAGCAGCTGGGGGGTGGCCCAAGAGACCCAGTACTTC,CASSWGVAQETQYF